These T cell receptor beta chains were read from a single sample in a study of blood T cell repertoires in COVID-19. Some clones are missing from TCRdb's copy, which holds only in-frame ones; the method was immunoSEQ multiplex PCR. The sample comprises around 260,000 clones, over 75% of which are singletons, and about an eighth rests with the top ten. Sample: peripheral blood. The receptors were gathered from a human donor in a cohort sampled during active COVID-19. Each CDR3 is given without its conserved first and last residue.

j_gene,v_gene,CDR3aa
TRBJ2-6,TRBV5-4,ASSRMEMAGANVLT
TRBJ1-1,TRBV30,AWSVANTEAF
TRBJ1-1,TRBV3-1/TRBV3-2,ASSTTGETEAF
TRBJ1-6,TRBV5-1,ASSLVSRYSPLH
TRBJ1-6,TRBV28,ASSSATGVNSPLH
TRBJ2-7,TRBV6-6,ASSLSGTYYEQY
TRBJ1-6,TRBV3-1/TRBV3-2,ASKRQGPSNSPLH
TRBJ2-3,TRBV27,ASSLSGSGADTQY
TRBJ2-7,TRBV6-1,ASTKGGSPYEQY
TRBJ2-3,TRBV9,ASGPIPTSGRADTQY
TRBJ1-1,TRBV7-9,ASSFRPEGQEVGEAF
TRBJ2-5,TRBV6-5,ASSDWTPETQY
TRBJ1-5,TRBV4-1,ASSQAGGLFQPQH
TRBJ1-2,TRBV28,ASSGGTGGLNYGYT
TRBJ1-1,TRBV28,ASSVVQQGTEAF
TRBJ2-2,TRBV9,ASSPTSGLNTGELF
TRBJ2-1,TRBV5-1,ASSLLRTSGHNEQF
TRBJ2-2,TRBV5-8,ASSGGVLWAGELF
TRBJ2-2,TRBV7-8,ASTGGTGNTGELF
TRBJ2-5,TRBV2,ASSEYRGLMEETQY
TRBJ1-5,TRBV7-2,ASSRYNQPQH
TRBJ1-5,TRBV7-2,ASSQTGTGLNQPQH
TRBJ1-2,TRBV28,ASSRPDRPYRYGYT
TRBJ2-1,TRBV20-1,SASTGTRVTEQF
TRBJ2-7,TRBV7-9,ASSLSMTSGTYEQY
TRBJ2-3,TRBV7-2,ASSLLGLAGADTQY
TRBJ2-4,TRBV4-1,ASSQTQGFIQY
TRBJ2-3,TRBV18,ASSPPGTWGSDTQY
TRBJ2-1,TRBV12-3/TRBV12-4,ASRLAGTNEQF
TRBJ2-7,TRBV7-9,ASSFRRAASYEQY
TRBJ2-7,TRBV7-6,ASSLGASGSASYEQY